Here is one TCR beta chain with its context. Its antigen is unknown. Base qualities were left out, and no much larger clone turns up one base away. The data derive from a study of response to subunit inactivated influenza vaccine (dated by TCRdb to about 2018). General notes on the study: To follow how T cells responded to a trivalent subunit inactivated influenza vaccine, the researchers relied on deep quantitative profiling of the T cell receptor repertoire. General conclusions and limits of the study: The authors suggested that each seasonal influenza vaccination may recruit only a limited number of new T cells.

From the cysteine through the phenylalanine, the CDR3 covers 14 amino acids. The only DNA kept is the CDR3, 42 bases in frame from the first base. V is trimmed back by 5 bases and J by 5 bases, and the junction contains 9 bases that no gene match accounts for. The germline V gene encodes CDR1 SGHTA and CDR2 FQGTGA. Libraries were prepared through RT-PCR. Sequencing was carried out with an Illumina HiSeq 2500. TCRdb trimmed public reads at Q25 via fastp, called clones via MiXCR and kept in-frame beta chains. CDR3 protein duplicates are merged, each entry listing the most common genes and DNA. The sample table lists 800,000 or so distinct CDR3 sequences, roughly 20% of them with a count of one. The ten largest clones capture around 9.6% of the sample.

This TCR was sampled from a man aged 50 to 60 who received an inactivated influenza vaccine. Donor details come from another sample of the same person, matched by shared clones. The receptor chain draws on TRBV7-3 and TRBJ2-7, with 7 bases matching TRBD2. The specimen comprised PBMCs from blood, sampled 4 to 6 days after vaccination. The CDR3 sequence is CASSPGGARNEQYF. The sequenced DNA is TGTGCCAGCAGCCCGGGGGGTGCTCGGAACGAGCAGTACTTC.